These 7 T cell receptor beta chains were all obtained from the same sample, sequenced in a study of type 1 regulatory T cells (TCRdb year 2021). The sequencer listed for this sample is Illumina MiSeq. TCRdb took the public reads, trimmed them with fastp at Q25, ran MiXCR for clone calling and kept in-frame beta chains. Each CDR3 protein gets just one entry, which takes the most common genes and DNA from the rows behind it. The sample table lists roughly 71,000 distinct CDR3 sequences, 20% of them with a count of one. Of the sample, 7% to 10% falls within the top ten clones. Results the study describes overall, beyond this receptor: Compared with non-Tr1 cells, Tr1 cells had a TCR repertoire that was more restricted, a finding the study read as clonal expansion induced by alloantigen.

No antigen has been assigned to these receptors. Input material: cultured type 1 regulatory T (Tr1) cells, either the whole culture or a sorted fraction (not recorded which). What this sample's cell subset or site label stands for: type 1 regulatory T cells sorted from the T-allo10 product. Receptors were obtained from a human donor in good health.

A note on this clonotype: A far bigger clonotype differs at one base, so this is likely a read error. CDR3 sequence reads: CASRDELYGYTF. In DNA form, the CDR3 reads TGTGCCAGCCGTGACGAACTATATGGCTACACCTTC. The V and J genes are TRBV6-5 and TRBJ1-2; no clear D gene. Germline V gene data show CDR1 as MNHEY and CDR2 as SVGAGI. CDR3 size: 12 residues. V lost 8 bases and J lost 5, with 12 bases in between.

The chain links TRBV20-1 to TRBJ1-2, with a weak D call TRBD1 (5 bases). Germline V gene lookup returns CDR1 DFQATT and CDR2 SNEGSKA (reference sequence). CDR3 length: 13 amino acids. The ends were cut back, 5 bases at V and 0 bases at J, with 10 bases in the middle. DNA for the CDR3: TGCAGTGCTCCGACAGATCCTAACTATGGCTACACCTTC. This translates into CSAPTDPNYGYTF.

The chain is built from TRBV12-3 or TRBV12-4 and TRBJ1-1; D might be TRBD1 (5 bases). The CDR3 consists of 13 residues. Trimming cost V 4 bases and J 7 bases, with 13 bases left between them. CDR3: CASSYDSLGEAFF. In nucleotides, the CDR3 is TGTGCCAGCAGTTACGACAGCTTAGGTGAAGCTTTCTTT.

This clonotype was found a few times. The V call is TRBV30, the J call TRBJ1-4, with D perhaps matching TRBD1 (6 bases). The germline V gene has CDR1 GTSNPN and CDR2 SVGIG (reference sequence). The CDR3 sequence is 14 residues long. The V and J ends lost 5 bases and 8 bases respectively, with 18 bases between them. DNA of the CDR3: TGTGCCTGGGAACAGGGAGGTCGTAACGAAAAACTGTTTTTT. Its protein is CAWEQGGRNEKLFF.

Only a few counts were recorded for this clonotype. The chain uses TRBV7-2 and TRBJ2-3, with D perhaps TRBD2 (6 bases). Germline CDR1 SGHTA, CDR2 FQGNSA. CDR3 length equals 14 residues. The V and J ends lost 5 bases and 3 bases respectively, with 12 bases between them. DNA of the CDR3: TGTGCCAGCAGCGCGTCGACTAGAACAGATACGCAGTATTTT. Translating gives CASSASTRTDTQYF.

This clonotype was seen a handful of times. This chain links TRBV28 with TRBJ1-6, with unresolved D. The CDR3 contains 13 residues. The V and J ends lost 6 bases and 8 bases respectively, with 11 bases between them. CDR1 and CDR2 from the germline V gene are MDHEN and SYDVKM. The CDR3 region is CASSPPHHSPLHF. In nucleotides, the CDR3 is TGTGCCAGCAGCCCACCCCACCATTCACCCCTCCACTTT.

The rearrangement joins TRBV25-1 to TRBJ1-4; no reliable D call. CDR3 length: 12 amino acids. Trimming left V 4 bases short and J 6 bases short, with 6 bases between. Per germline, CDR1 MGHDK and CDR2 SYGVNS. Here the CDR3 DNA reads TGTGCCAGCAGTGGCCTGCATGAAAAACTGTTTTTT. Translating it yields CASSGLHEKLFF.